Presented here are 22 T cell receptor beta chains from one specimen sequenced in a study of blood T cell repertoires in COVID-19. Sequenced by immunoSEQ multiplex PCR; TCRdb stores in-frame clones only, minus some. The sample records about 44,000 clones, about 70% being singletons. Material for sequencing was peripheral blood. These receptors came from a man older than 75 with acute or convalescent COVID-19.

The chain couples TRBV11-2 to TRBJ1-2, with TRBD1 identical over 8 bases. The CDR3 is made up of 16 amino acids. The J segment lost 1 base and the V segment lost 5 bases, leaving 9 bases of the junction unmatched. Germline CDR1 and CDR2: SGHAT and FQNNGV. The DNA for the CDR3 is TGTGCCAGCAGCCCCGCCAGGGGGCGAATTAACTATGGCTACACCTTC. This translates into CASSPARGRINYGYTF. Together with reference TRBV11-2 and TRBJ1-2, the CDR3 gives the full variable domain: EAGVAQSPRYKIIEKRQSVAFWCNPISGHATLYWYQQILGQGPKLLIQFQNNGVVDDSQLPKDRFSAERLKGVDSTLKIQPAKLEDSAVYLCASSPARGRINYGYTFGSGTRLTVV.

This chain uses TRBV14 with TRBJ2-5; no clear D gene. This CDR3 region has 14 residues. The germline V gene encodes CDR1 SGHDN and CDR2 FVKESK. The V gene lost 3 bases and the J gene lost 2 bases, with 10 bases spanning the gap. DNA of the CDR3: TGTGCCAGCAGCCAGAACAGAGCACAAGAGACCCAGTACTTC. It codes for CASSQNRAQETQYF.

The chain couples TRBV18 to TRBJ2-7, with 10 bases lining up with TRBD2. CDR1 is KGHSH, CDR2 LQKENI, per germline. The CDR3 extends over 19 amino acids. After removal of 3 bases from V and 1 base from J, the junction contained 15 bases not matched to a gene. CDR3 sequence (DNA): TGTGCCAGCTCACCCCCGGGACTAGCGCGACCCTCGGGGTCCTACGAGCAGTACTTC. As protein: CASSPPGLARPSGSYEQYF.

The chain recombines TRBV27 with TRBJ2-1; TRBD1 matches 8 bases. This CDR3 has 16 residues. CDR1 MNHEY and CDR2 SMNVEV come from the germline V gene (reference sequence). Germline trimming cut 7 bases from V and 0 bases from J; bases unmatched to any gene: 8. CDR3: CASNPYRGSSYNEQFF. The CDR3 DNA reads TGTGCCAGCAACCCCTACAGGGGGAGCTCCTACAATGAGCAGTTCTTC.

CDR3 nucleotides: TGTGCCAGCAGCCACTACAGGGGGCGGATGGCTGAAGCTTTCTTT. This codes for CASSHYRGRMAEAFF. V gene TRBV14 combines with J gene TRBJ1-1, with 9 bases matching TRBD1. Germline V gene sequence: CDR1 SGHDN, CDR2 FVKESK. V gave up 3 bases and J gave up 6 bases; unmatched junction bases: 8. This CDR3 comprises 15 residues.

The J gene is TRBJ2-1, the V gene TRBV12-3 or TRBV12-4; unclear D gene. The ends were cut back, 3 bases at V and 4 bases at J, with 7 bases in the middle. The CDR3 length is 13 residues. The CDR3 bases are TGTGCCAGCAGTTTGCTCGGTTACAATGAGCAGTTCTTC. Translation gives CASSLLGYNEQFF.

The chain couples TRBV2 to TRBJ2-7; 11 bases map to TRBD2. The CDR3 extends over 15 amino acids. The germline V gene encodes CDR1 SNHLY and CDR2 FYNNEI. V dropped 7 bases and J dropped 2; count of bases not matched to a gene: 7. The DNA of the CDR3 is TGTGCCAGCATTAACGTACTAGCGGGAGCCTACGAGCAGTACTTC. Translation gives CASINVLAGAYEQYF.

The rearrangement uses TRBV6-1 and TRBJ2-4, with D possibly matching TRBD1 (6 bases). The CDR3 contains 16 residues. Trimming stripped 1 base from V and 0 bases from J, with 10 bases between. Germline values: CDR1 MNHNS, CDR2 SASEGT. CDR3 region: CASSEGWTVAKNIQYF. DNA for the CDR3: TGTGCCAGCAGTGAAGGATGGACAGTAGCCAAAAACATTCAGTACTTC.

The rearrangement joins TRBV21-1 to TRBJ1-1; the table's D call, TRBD1, was not checked against the DNA. TRBV21-1 is termed a pseudogene. The CDR3 contains 17 residues. The CDR3 here is CASSKGGLGWMNTEAFF. The CDR3 coding sequence is TGTGCCAGCAGCAAAGGGGGGCTGGGTTGGATGAACACTGAAGCTTTCTTT.

The genes are TRBV5-6 and TRBJ1-1; TRBD1 is a possible D gene (6 bases). Germline CDR1 SGHDT, CDR2 YYEEEE. The V end was cut by 5 bases, the J end by 1 base, with 12 bases between. The CDR3 runs to 14 residues. This chain's CDR3 is CASRPDRRNTEAFF. CDR3 sequence (DNA): TGTGCCAGCAGGCCGGACAGAAGGAACACTGAAGCTTTCTTT.

This chain links TRBV29-1 with TRBJ1-2; 7 bases align to TRBD1. The CDR3 length is 12 residues. CDR1 is SQVTM, CDR2 ANQGSEA, per germline. The trim removed 4 bases at V and 5 bases at J, leaving 4 bases unmatched. CDR3: CSVGETGYGYTF. The CDR3 DNA follows: TGCAGCGTTGGGGAGACAGGGTATGGCTACACCTTC.

This clone was counted between two and nine times. The rearrangement joins TRBV7-6 to TRBJ2-1, with D possibly being TRBD2 (6 bases). Trimming took off 5 bases at V and 9 bases at J, with 23 bases between the two ends. CDR1 is SGHVS and CDR2 is FNYEAQ in the germline V gene. CDR3 size: 16 residues. Here the CDR3 DNA reads TGTGCCAGCAGCCGCCAACCCGGCGGGGCGGTTGGTGAGCAGTTCTTC. Protein: CASSRQPGGAVGEQFF.

This clone was counted at least ten times. The CDR3 loop is CASNRQRDQPQHF. The CDR3 coding sequence is TGTGCCAGTAACCGACAGCGAGACCAGCCCCAGCATTTT. The chain has TRBV19 and TRBJ1-5; D is perhaps TRBD1 (5 bases). The CDR3 is 13 residues long. The germline V and J ends were trimmed by 7 bases and 7 bases, with 14 bases remaining between them. In germline, CDR1 is LNHDA, CDR2 SQIVND (reference sequence). The full variable domain, with the rest looked up from reference TRBV19 and TRBJ1-5, is DGGITQSPKYLFRKEGQNVTLSCEQNLNHDAMYWYRQDPGQGLRLIYYSQIVNDFQKGDIAEGYSVSREKKESFPLTVTSAQKNPTAFYLCASNRQRDQPQHFGDGTRLSIL.

The chain employs TRBV28 and TRBJ2-1; the D gene is possibly TRBD2 (6 bases). The CDR3 contains 14 residues. Deletions cut 3 bases from V and 8 bases from J, with 14 bases between. Germline values: CDR1 MDHEN, CDR2 SYDVKM. The chain's CDR3 is CASSFAREVHEQFF. The CDR3 nucleotides read TGTGCCAGCAGTTTTGCGCGGGAAGTCCATGAGCAGTTCTTC.

This clone was picked up one time. The rearrangement links TRBV28 to TRBJ2-7; 7 nucleotides align to TRBD2. The CDR3 is made up of 15 amino acids. Looked up from germline, CDR1 is MDHEN and CDR2 is SYDVKM. With 5 bases clipped from V and 5 bases from J, the junction kept 12 bases outside the gene matches. The CDR3 sequence: CASSPGTILRNEQYF. The CDR3, as DNA: TGTGCCAGCAGTCCCGGGACTATCTTAAGGAACGAGCAGTACTTC.

This chain links TRBV28 with TRBJ2-7; 9 bases map to TRBD2. V lost 1 base to trimming and J lost 2 bases; unmatched junction nucleotides: 6. CDR1 and CDR2 (germline): MDHEN, SYDVKM. CDR3 length: 16 amino acids. As DNA, the CDR3 is TGTGCCAGCAGTTTATTGGTACTAGCGGGCCCCTACGAGCAGTACTTC. Protein product: CASSLLVLAGPYEQYF.

The chain links TRBV7-2 to TRBJ1-2; 8 bases map to TRBD1. Germline V gene data show CDR1 as SGHTA and CDR2 as FQGNSA. J gave up 8 bases and V 5 bases, and 10 bases lay outside the gene matches. The CDR3 spans 14 residues. The CDR3 region has the DNA TGTGCCAGCAGCCCTCGACAGGGGCCGGGGGGCTACACCTTC. It yields the protein CASSPRQGPGGYTF. The full variable domain, rest sourced from reference TRBV7-2 and TRBJ1-2, is GAGVSQSPSNKVTEKGKDVELRCDPISGHTALYWYRQSLGQGLEFLIYFQGNSAPDKSGLPSDRFSAERTGGSVSTLTIQRTQQEDSAVYLCASSPRQGPGGYTFGSGTRLTVV.

The genes are TRBV3-1 (or the pseudogene TRBV3-2) and TRBJ2-5; 9 bases map to TRBD1. Germline CDR1 and CDR2: LGHDT and YNNKEL (reference sequence). The trim removed 4 bases at V and 6 bases at J, leaving 6 bases unmatched. The CDR3 has 14 residues. The CDR3 region is CASSPRDRAKTQYF. The CDR3 DNA follows: TGTGCCAGCAGCCCTCGGGACAGGGCGAAGACCCAGTACTTC.

The chain links TRBV14 to TRBJ2-5, with 12 nucleotides matching TRBD2. The germline V gene encodes CDR1 SGHDN and CDR2 FVKESK. CDR3 length equals 16 residues. Trimming removed 5 bases from V and 4 bases from J; junction bases left unmatched: 8. The CDR3 is CASSWSGLAGRETQYF. Written as DNA, the CDR3 is TGTGCCAGCAGCTGGAGCGGACTAGCGGGAAGAGAGACCCAGTACTTC.

This chain links TRBV18 with TRBJ2-7, with D possibly TRBD1 on 6 matching bases. V lost 4 bases and J 4 bases, leaving 11 bases between the germline ends. The length of the CDR3 is 13 residues. Germline values: CDR1 KGHSH, CDR2 LQKENI. CDR3 amino acids: CASSQGGLYEQYF. CDR3 sequence (DNA): TGTGCCAGCTCACAAGGGGGTCTTTACGAGCAGTACTTC.

The rearrangement joins TRBV7-6 to TRBJ1-6; D not certain. V lost 5 bases and J 7 bases, leaving 12 bases between the germline ends. The germline V gene has CDR1 SGHVS and CDR2 FNYEAQ. The CDR3 sequence is 14 residues long. In nucleotides, the CDR3 is TGTGCCAGCAGCCCCGCGGTAGTAAATTCACCCCTCCACTTT. Its protein product is CASSPAVVNSPLHF.

J is TRBJ2-2 and V is TRBV28; 11 bases agree with TRBD2. The junction had 6 bases not matched to a gene; V was cut back by 6 bases and J by 3 bases. This CDR3 contains 16 residues. Per germline, CDR1 MDHEN and CDR2 SYDVKM. The CDR3 loop reads CASSLRLAGYTGELFF. CDR3 sequence (DNA): TGTGCCAGCAGCCTCCGACTAGCGGGATACACCGGGGAGCTGTTTTTT.